The source of this TCR beta chain is a study of CD8 T cells in ankylosing spondylitis. Study-level results: Significant enrichment of disease-linked clones was reportedly seen in matched ankylosing spondylitis synovial fluid.

A single record per CDR3 protein comes from TCRdb applying MiXCR to the 5' RACE reads. The profile covers hundreds of thousands of distinct CDR3 sequences, with about 20% appearing a single time and around 14% taken by the ten largest. CDR3 length: 16 residues. CDR1 is LGHDT and CDR2 is YNNKEL in the germline V gene (reference sequence). V trimming: 4 bases; J trimming: 8 bases; junction bases outside the gene matches: 10. Remarks on this clonotype: Its antigen is as yet unknown.

The J gene is TRBJ2-1, the V gene TRBV3-1, with TRBD2 matching 11 bases. The receptor was isolated from a male donor with ankylosing spondylitis or in good health (not recorded which). Sequences were obtained from blood, either unsorted or a sorted T cell fraction (not recorded which). CDR3 coding DNA: TGTGCCAGCAGCCTAATGTTAGCGGGGGGGCGCGATGAGCAGTTCTTC. This sequence encodes CASSLMLAGGRDEQFF.